This T cell receptor (beta chain) appears in the sequencing data of a study of control samples from healthy donors and cancer patients. The CDR3 extends over 12 amino acids. Germline V gene lookup returns CDR1 SQVTM and CDR2 ANQGSEA. The ends were cut back, 4 bases at V and 3 bases at J, with 8 bases in the middle. The protocol was immunoSEQ multiplex PCR, while the TCRdb copy is restricted to in-frame clones and leaves out a portion. In the table there are about 220,000 clones, roughly 94% of which are singletons. The origin of this receptor is a man aged 50 to 59 in good health. Sequences were obtained from blood. This chain links TRBV29-1 with TRBJ2-3, with D possibly matching TRBD1 (5 bases). Here the CDR3 DNA reads TGCAGCGTTGTAAAGGGGACAGATACGCAGTATTTT. The encoded protein is CSVVKGTDTQYF.